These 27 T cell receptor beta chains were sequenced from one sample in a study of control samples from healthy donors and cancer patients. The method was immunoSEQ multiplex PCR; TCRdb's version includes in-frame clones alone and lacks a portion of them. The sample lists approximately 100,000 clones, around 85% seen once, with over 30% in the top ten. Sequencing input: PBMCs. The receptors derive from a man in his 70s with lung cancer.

In DNA form, the CDR3 reads TGCGCCAGCAGCTTGGAGGGGACGGACGGAGAGACCCAGTACTTC. Translation: CASSLEGTDGETQYF. The genes are TRBV5-1 and TRBJ2-5; D may match TRBD1 or TRBD2 (5 bases each). CDR1 is SGHRS, CDR2 YFSETQ, per germline. V was clipped by 0 bases and J by 4 bases, with 13 bases between them. The CDR3 spans 15 residues.

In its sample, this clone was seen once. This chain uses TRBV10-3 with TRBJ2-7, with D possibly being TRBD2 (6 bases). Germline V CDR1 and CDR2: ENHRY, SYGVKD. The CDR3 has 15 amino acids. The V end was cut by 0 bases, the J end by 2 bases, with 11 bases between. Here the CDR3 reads CAISESGLATYEQYF. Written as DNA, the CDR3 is TGTGCCATCAGTGAGTCGGGCCTAGCGACCTACGAGCAGTACTTC.

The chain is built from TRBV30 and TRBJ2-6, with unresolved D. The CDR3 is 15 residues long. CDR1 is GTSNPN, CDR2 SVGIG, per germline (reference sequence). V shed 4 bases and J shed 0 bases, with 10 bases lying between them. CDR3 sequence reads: CAWTPKSSGANVLTF. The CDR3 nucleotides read TGTGCCTGGACCCCCAAGAGCTCTGGGGCCAACGTCCTGACTTTC. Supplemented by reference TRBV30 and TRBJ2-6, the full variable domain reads SQTIHQWPATLVQPVGSPLSLECTVEGTSNPNLYWYRQAAGRGLQLLFYSVGIGQISSEVPQNLSASRPQDRQFILSSKKLLLSDSGFYLCAWTPKSSGANVLTFGAGSRLTVL.

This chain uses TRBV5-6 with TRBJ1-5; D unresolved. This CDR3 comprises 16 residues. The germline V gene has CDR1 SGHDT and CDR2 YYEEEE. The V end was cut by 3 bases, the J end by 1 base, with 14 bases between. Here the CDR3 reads CASSYRVLGSNQPQHF. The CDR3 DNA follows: TGTGCCAGCAGCTATCGGGTACTCGGCAGCAATCAGCCCCAGCATTTT.

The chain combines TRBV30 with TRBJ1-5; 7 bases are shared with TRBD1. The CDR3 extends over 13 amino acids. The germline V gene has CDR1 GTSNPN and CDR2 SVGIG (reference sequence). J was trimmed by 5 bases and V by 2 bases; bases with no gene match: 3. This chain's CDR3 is CAWSTGVDQPQHF. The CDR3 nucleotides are TGTGCCTGGAGTACAGGGGTTGATCAGCCCCAGCATTTT.

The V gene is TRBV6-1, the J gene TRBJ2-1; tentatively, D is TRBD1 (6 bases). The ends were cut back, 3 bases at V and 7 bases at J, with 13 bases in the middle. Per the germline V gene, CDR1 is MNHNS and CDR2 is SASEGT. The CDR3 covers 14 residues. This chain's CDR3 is CASSDEGGTNEQFF. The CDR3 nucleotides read TGTGCCAGCAGTGATGAAGGGGGTACGAATGAGCAGTTCTTC.

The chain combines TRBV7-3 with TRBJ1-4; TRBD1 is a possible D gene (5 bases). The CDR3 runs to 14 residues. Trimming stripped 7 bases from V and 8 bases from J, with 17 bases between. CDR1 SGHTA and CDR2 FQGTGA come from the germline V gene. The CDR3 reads CASILGQGWEKLFF. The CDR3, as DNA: TGTGCCAGCATTCTGGGCCAGGGCTGGGAAAAACTGTTTTTT.

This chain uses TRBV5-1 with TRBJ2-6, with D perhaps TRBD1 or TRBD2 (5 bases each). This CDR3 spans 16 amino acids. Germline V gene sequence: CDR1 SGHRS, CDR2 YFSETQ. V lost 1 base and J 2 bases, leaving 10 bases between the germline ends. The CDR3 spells CASSLNGGTGANVLTF. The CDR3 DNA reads TGCGCCAGCAGCTTGAATGGGGGAACTGGGGCCAACGTCCTGACTTTC.

The chain's CDR3 is CSAAQGVFTEAFF. The CDR3 DNA is TGCAGCGCCGCACAGGGGGTATTCACTGAAGCTTTCTTT. The chain carries TRBV29-1 and TRBJ1-1, with 8 positions matching TRBD1. The germline gives CDR1 SQVTM, CDR2 ANQGSEA. J was trimmed by 4 bases and V by 7 bases; bases with no gene match: 8. There are 13 residues in the CDR3.

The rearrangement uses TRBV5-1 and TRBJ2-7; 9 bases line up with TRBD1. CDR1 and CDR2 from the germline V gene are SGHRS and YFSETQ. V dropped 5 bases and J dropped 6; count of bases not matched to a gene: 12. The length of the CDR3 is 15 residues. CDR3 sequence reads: CASSSGQGPLGEQYF. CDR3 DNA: TGCGCCAGCAGTTCCGGACAGGGGCCACTAGGCGAGCAGTACTTC.

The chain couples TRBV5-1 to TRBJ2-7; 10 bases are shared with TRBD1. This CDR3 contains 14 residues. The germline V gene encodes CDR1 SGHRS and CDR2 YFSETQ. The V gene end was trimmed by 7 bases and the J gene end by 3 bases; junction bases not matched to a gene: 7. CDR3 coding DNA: TGCGCCAGCTGTCCCGGGACAGGGGTCTACGAGCAGTACTTC. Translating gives CASCPGTGVYEQYF.

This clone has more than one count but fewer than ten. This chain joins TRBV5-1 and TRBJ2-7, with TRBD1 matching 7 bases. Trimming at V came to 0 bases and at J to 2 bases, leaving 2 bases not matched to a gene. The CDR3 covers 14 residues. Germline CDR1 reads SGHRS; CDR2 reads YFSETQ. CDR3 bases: TGCGCCAGCAGCTTGGGGGGGACAGCCTACGAGCAGTACTTC. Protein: CASSLGGTAYEQYF. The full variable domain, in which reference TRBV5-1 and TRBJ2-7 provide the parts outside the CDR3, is KAGVTQTPRYLIKTRGQQVTLSCSPISGHRSVSWYQQTPGQGLQFLFEYFSETQRNKGNFPGRFSGRQFSNSRSEMNVSTLELGDSALYLCASSLGGTAYEQYFGPGTRLTVT.

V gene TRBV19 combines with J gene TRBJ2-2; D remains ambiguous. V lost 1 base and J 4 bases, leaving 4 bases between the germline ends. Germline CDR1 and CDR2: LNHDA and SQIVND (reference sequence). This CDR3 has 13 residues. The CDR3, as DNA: TGTGCCAGTAGTATAGCCACCACCGGGGAGCTGTTTTTT. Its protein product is CASSIATTGELFF.

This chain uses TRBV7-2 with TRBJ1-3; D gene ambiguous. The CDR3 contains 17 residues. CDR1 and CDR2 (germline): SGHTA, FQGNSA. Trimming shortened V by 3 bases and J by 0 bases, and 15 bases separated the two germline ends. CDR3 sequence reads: CASSFYRRASSGNTIYF. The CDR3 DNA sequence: TGTGCCAGCAGCTTCTACCGGAGGGCCTCCTCTGGAAACACCATATATTTT.

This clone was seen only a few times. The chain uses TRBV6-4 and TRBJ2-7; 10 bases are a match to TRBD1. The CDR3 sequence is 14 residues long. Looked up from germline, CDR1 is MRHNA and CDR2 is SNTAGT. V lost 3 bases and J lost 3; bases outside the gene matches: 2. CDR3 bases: TGTGCCAGCAGTGATGGGACAGGGGACTACGAGCAGTACTTC. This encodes CASSDGTGDYEQYF.

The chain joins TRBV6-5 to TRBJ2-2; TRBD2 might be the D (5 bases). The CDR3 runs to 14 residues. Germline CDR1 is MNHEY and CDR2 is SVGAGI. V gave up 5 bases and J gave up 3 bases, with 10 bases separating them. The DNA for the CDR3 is TGTGCCAGCAGTACTCGGGGAGACACCGGGGAGCTGTTTTTT. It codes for CASSTRGDTGELFF.

DNA for the CDR3: TGTGCCAGCAGGGGGGGAGGGATCCACAATGAGCAGTTCTTC. Protein product: CASRGGGIHNEQFF. The gene calls are TRBV6-6 and TRBJ2-1; TRBD2 agrees at 7 bases. Germline CDR1 is MNHNY and CDR2 is SVGAGI (reference sequence). V gave up 6 bases and J gave up 5 bases; unmatched junction bases: 7. This CDR3 is 14 amino acids long.

CDR3 bases: TGTGCCAGTGGGGACAGAACGAACACTGAAGCTTTCTTT. This translates into CASGDRTNTEAFF. The chain couples TRBV19 to TRBJ1-1, with TRBD1 identical over 7 bases. Germline lookup yields CDR1 LNHDA and CDR2 SQIVND (reference sequence). The CDR3 runs 13 residues. V lost 8 bases and J lost 1; bases outside the gene matches: 4.

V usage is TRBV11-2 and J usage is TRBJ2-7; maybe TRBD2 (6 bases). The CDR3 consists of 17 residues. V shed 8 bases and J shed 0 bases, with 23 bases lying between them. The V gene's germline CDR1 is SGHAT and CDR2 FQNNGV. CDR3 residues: CASGPIQAGSSSYEQYF. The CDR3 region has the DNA TGTGCCAGCGGTCCCATCCAAGCGGGCTCGAGCTCCTACGAGCAGTACTTC.

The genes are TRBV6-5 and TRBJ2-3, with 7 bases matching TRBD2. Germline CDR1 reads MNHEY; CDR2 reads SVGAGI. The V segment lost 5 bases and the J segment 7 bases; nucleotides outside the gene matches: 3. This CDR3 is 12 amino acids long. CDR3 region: CASSPGGNTQYF. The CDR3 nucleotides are TGTGCCAGCAGTCCCGGGGGGAATACGCAGTATTTT.

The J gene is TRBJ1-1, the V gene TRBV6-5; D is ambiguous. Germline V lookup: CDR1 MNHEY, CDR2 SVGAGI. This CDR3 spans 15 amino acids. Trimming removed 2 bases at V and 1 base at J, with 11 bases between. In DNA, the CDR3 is TGTGCCAGCAGTTACCTACCTACACCGAACACTGAAGCTTTCTTT. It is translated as CASSYLPTPNTEAFF.

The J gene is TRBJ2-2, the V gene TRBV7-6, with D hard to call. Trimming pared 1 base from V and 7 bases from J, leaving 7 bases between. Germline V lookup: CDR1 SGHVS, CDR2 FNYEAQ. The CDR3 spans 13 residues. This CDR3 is CASSLGTGGELFF. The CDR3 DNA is TGTGCCAGCAGCTTAGGAACTGGCGGGGAGCTGTTTTTT.

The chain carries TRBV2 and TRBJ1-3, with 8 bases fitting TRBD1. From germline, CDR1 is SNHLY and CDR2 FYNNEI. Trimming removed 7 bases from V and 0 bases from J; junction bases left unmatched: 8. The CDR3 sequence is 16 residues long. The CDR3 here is CASIRAGTGSGNTIYF. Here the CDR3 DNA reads TGTGCCAGCATTAGGGCCGGGACAGGCTCTGGAAACACCATATATTTT.

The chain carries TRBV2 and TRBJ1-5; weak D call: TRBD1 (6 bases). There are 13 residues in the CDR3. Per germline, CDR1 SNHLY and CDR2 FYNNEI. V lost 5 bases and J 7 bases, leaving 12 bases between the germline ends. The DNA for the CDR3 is TGTGCCAGCAGTAAAGACCAGGGGCAGCCCCAGCATTTT. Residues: CASSKDQGQPQHF.

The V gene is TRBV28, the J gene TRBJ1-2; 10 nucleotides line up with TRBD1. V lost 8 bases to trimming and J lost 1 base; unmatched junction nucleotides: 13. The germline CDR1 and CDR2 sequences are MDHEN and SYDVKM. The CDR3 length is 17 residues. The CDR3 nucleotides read TGTGCCAGCGGCCAGGGACAGGGGAATCTCTTTAACTATGGCTACACCTTC. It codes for CASGQGQGNLFNYGYTF.

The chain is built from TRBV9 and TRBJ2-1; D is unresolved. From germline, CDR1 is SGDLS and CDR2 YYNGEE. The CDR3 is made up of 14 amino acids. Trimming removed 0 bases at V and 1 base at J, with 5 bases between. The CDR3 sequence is CASSVASSYNEQFF. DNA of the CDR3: TGTGCCAGCAGCGTAGCCAGTTCCTACAATGAGCAGTTCTTC.

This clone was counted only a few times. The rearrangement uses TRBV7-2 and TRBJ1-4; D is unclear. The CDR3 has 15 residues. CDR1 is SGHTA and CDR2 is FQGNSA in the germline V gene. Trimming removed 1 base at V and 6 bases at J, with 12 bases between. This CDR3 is CASSLDDPGDEKLFF. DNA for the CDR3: TGTGCCAGCAGCTTAGATGACCCCGGGGATGAAAAACTGTTTTTT.